Listed below are T cell receptor beta chains from one sample, sequenced in a study of OX40 agonist ivuxolimab in advanced cancers. TCRdb keeps only in-frame clones here, not all; method: immunoSEQ multiplex PCR. The sample comprises approximately 110,000 clones, roughly 92% of which are singletons, and under 0.95% rests with the top ten. The source was CD4+ or CD8+ T cells sorted from blood, collected in a trial of the OX40 agonist ivuxolimab. The origin of the receptors is an adult with an advanced solid tumor such as melanoma, head and neck, liver or kidney cancer. Both conserved end residues are part of each CDR3. The order of the fields is J gene, V gene, CDR3 protein.

j_call: TRBJ2-3
v_call: TRBV5-8
cdr3_aa: CASSSTGLAGMPSTDTQYF

j_call: TRBJ1-1
v_call: TRBV28
cdr3_aa: CASSYILNAEAFF

j_call: TRBJ2-7
v_call: TRBV7-9
cdr3_aa: CATSSREDSYEQYF

j_call: TRBJ1-2
v_call: TRBV6-5
cdr3_aa: CASILRAGSSYGYTF

j_call: TRBJ2-7
v_call: TRBV2
cdr3_aa: CASTPRTSREQYF

j_call: TRBJ1-5
v_call: TRBV6-5
cdr3_aa: CASRTTGGRHQPQHF

j_call: TRBJ1-5
v_call: TRBV5-4
cdr3_aa: CASSPGQGNQPQHF

j_call: TRBJ2-1
v_call: TRBV7-3
cdr3_aa: CASSFAGGNEQFF

j_call: TRBJ1-4
v_call: TRBV7-9
cdr3_aa: CASSFRGNGEKLFF

j_call: TRBJ1-1
v_call: TRBV21-1
cdr3_aa: CASSPPGGEEAFF

j_call: TRBJ2-2
v_call: TRBV29-1
cdr3_aa: CSARTGPTGELFF

j_call: TRBJ2-2
v_call: TRBV14
cdr3_aa: CASSQGSPNTGELFF

j_call: TRBJ2-7
v_call: TRBV7-2
cdr3_aa: CASSLVARTSGSYEQYF

j_call: TRBJ1-2
v_call: TRBV6-6
cdr3_aa: CASSSKGQGLGGYTF

j_call: TRBJ2-1
v_call: TRBV19
cdr3_aa: CASSIDQGAGDNEQFF

j_call: TRBJ2-1
v_call: TRBV7-2
cdr3_aa: CASSLFRVGNEQFF

j_call: TRBJ2-3
v_call: TRBV10-3
cdr3_aa: CATWRGQGGTDTQYF

j_call: TRBJ1-1
v_call: TRBV27
cdr3_aa: CASSLLGGGTEAFF

j_call: TRBJ2-1
v_call: TRBV5-5
cdr3_aa: CASSLAVSLSNEQFF

j_call: TRBJ2-1
v_call: TRBV6-5
cdr3_aa: CASTTAGGYNEQFF